Below are 27 T cell receptor beta chains sequenced from a single sample in a study of PD-1 blockade in mismatch repair-deficient tumors. Data came from immunoSEQ multiplex PCR; TCRdb stores just in-frame clones and leaves some out. Among 120,000 or so clones listed, 70% to 90% were seen once. The sample in question was peripheral blood, obtained 44 weeks after starting pembrolizumab. The receptors stem from an adult with mismatch repair-deficient cancer.

This clone was counted a single time. The rearrangement joins TRBV2 to TRBJ2-3, with 7 bases that match TRBD1. CDR3 length: 14 residues. The junction had 7 bases not matched to a gene; V was cut back by 6 bases and J by 4 bases. CDR1 and CDR2 from the germline V gene are SNHLY and FYNNEI. The CDR3 DNA follows: TGTGCCAGCAGACGACAGGGAACGTCAGATACGCAGTATTTT. Its translation is CASRRQGTSDTQYF.

This clone was seen a single time. The chain employs TRBV2 and TRBJ1-3, with D unresolved. CDR1 and CDR2 from the germline V gene are SNHLY and FYNNEI. CDR3 length equals 16 residues. The V end was cut by 1 base, the J end by 0 bases, with 10 bases between. This CDR3 is CASSEDRGFSGNTIYF. CDR3 nucleotide sequence: TGTGCCAGCAGTGAAGACCGAGGTTTCTCTGGAAACACCATATATTTT.

The J gene is TRBJ2-3, the V gene TRBV28, with D possibly TRBD2 on 5 matching bases. The germline CDR1 and CDR2 sequences are MDHEN and SYDVKM. Trimming pared 3 bases from V and 0 bases from J, leaving 7 bases between. The CDR3 totals 14 residues. CDR3 sequence reads: CASSLGSSTDTQYF. Written as DNA, the CDR3 is TGTGCCAGCAGTTTGGGGAGTAGCACAGATACGCAGTATTTT.

This chain joins TRBV29-1 and TRBJ1-1; D possibly corresponds to TRBD1 (6 bases). The CDR3 runs to 13 residues. The V gene lost 4 bases and the J gene lost 0 bases, with 9 bases spanning the gap. CDR1 and CDR2 from the germline V gene are SQVTM and ANQGSEA. CDR3 sequence: CSVVDSVNTEAFF. Here the CDR3 DNA reads TGCAGCGTTGTGGACAGCGTGAACACTGAAGCTTTCTTT.

V and J are TRBV6-6 and TRBJ1-4, with D hard to call. CDR1 is MNHNY, CDR2 SVGAGI, per germline (reference sequence). V lost 5 bases, J lost 4 bases, and 14 bases lay in between. This CDR3 has 15 residues. For the CDR3, the DNA is TGTGCCAGCAGTGAGAGTGGGGATATTAATGAAAAACTGTTTTTT. Translation gives CASSESGDINEKLFF.

The chain has TRBV11-3 and TRBJ2-3; 9 bases are a match to TRBD2. V dropped 7 bases and J dropped 2; count of bases not matched to a gene: 13. Germline lookup yields CDR1 SGHNT and CDR2 YENEEA. CDR3 size: 17 residues. The CDR3 DNA is TGTGCCAGCATCTCGGGGCGGGAGGGTCCCCCCACAGATACGCAGTATTTT. Protein product: CASISGREGPPTDTQYF. Looking up the rest from reference TRBV11-3 and TRBJ2-3 gives the full variable domain: EAGVVQSPRYKIIEKKQPVAFWCNPISGHNTLYWYLQNLGQGPELLIRYENEEAVDDSQLPKDRFSAERLKGVDSTLKIQPAELGDSAVYLCASISGREGPPTDTQYFGPGTRLTVL.

The chain combines TRBV5-1 with TRBJ2-1; D not resolved. Trimming left V 2 bases short and J 5 bases short, with 20 bases between. CDR1 is SGHRS, CDR2 YFSETQ, per germline. The CDR3 is 17 amino acids. The CDR3 DNA sequence: TGCGCCAGCAGCTTAGTCCCAACGTCTGGCAGTAACAATGAGCAGTTCTTC. Translation gives CASSLVPTSGSNNEQFF.

The V call is TRBV7-9, the J call TRBJ2-5, with a weak D call TRBD1 (6 bases). The germline V gene encodes CDR1 SEHNR and CDR2 FQNEAQ (reference sequence). The CDR3 spans 15 residues. V was clipped by 4 bases and J by 0 bases, with 12 bases between them. The CDR3 is CASSYKTGHQETQYF. In DNA, the CDR3 is TGTGCCAGCAGCTACAAGACAGGTCACCAAGAGACCCAGTACTTC.

This sequence joins TRBV7-2 and TRBJ2-4; D gene unclear. V dropped 2 bases and J dropped 8 bases, with 7 bases sitting between them. CDR1 and CDR2 from the germline V gene are SGHTA and FQGNSA. The CDR3 contains 12 residues. For the CDR3, the DNA is TGTGCCAGCAGCTTAATCGGCTACATTCAGTACTTC. It translates to CASSLIGYIQYF.

The chain has TRBV7-2 and TRBJ1-4; the D gene is possibly TRBD1 (6 bases). Trimming removed 1 base at V and 3 bases at J, with 9 bases between. The CDR3 spans 15 residues. CDR1 is SGHTA, CDR2 FQGNSA, per germline. CDR3 sequence reads: CASSLGQAANEKLFF. In nucleotides, the CDR3 is TGTGCCAGCAGCTTAGGACAGGCCGCTAATGAAAAACTGTTTTTT.

The V gene is TRBV6-5, the J gene TRBJ2-7; no definite D call. The germline CDR1 and CDR2 sequences are MNHEY and SVGAGI. V was cut by 4 bases and J by 0 bases, with 7 bases left in between. This CDR3 region has 13 residues. Here the CDR3 reads CASSFMRSYEQYF. The CDR3 DNA sequence: TGTGCCAGCAGTTTCATGCGCTCCTACGAGCAGTACTTC.

The chain employs TRBV21-1 and TRBJ1-5. TRBV21-1 is deemed a pseudogene. The CDR3 consists of 13 residues. Here the CDR3 DNA reads TGTGCCAGCGGGGGGCCTAGCAATCAGCCCCAGCATTTT. As protein: CASGGPSNQPQHF.

V is TRBV5-1 and J is TRBJ1-4, with D possibly being TRBD1 (6 bases). The germline V gene encodes CDR1 SGHRS and CDR2 YFSETQ. This CDR3 spans 14 amino acids. V gave up 4 bases and J gave up 5 bases, with 12 bases separating them. The CDR3 coding sequence is TGCGCCAGCAGCCAAGGACAGTCGAATGAAAAACTGTTTTTT. Its translation: CASSQGQSNEKLFF.

This clone was found once. This sequence joins TRBV28 and TRBJ2-2; D is undetermined. The CDR3 is 16 amino acids. In germline, CDR1 is MDHEN, CDR2 SYDVKM. Trimming removed 3 bases from V and 2 bases from J, with 13 bases in between. CDR3 sequence (DNA): TGTGCCAGCAGTTTGGTCCCGGGCCGAAACACCGGGGAGCTGTTTTTT. Its protein is CASSLVPGRNTGELFF.

This clone was seen a single time. This chain connects TRBV11-2 to TRBJ2-7; no clear D gene. CDR1 is SGHAT and CDR2 is FQNNGV in the germline V gene. Deletions cut 7 bases from V and 6 bases from J, with 13 bases between. The CDR3 length is 12 residues. CDR3 protein: CASNRVLGEQYF. CDR3 coding DNA: TGTGCCAGCAACCGAGTTTTGGGCGAGCAGTACTTC.

V usage is TRBV19 and J usage is TRBJ2-2, with D possibly TRBD1 on 5 matching bases. V was shortened by 7 bases and J by 5 bases, with 17 bases between the two germline ends. CDR1 and CDR2 (germline): LNHDA, SQIVND (reference sequence). This CDR3 comprises 15 residues. CDR3 amino acids: CASINGAGGTGELFF. Here the CDR3 DNA reads TGTGCCAGTATTAATGGGGCAGGCGGTACCGGGGAGCTGTTTTTT. The entire variable domain, with the rest obtained from reference TRBV19 and TRBJ2-2, is as follows: DGGITQSPKYLFRKEGQNVTLSCEQNLNHDAMYWYRQDPGQGLRLIYYSQIVNDFQKGDIAEGYSVSREKKESFPLTVTSAQKNPTAFYLCASINGAGGTGELFFGEGSRLTVL.

V is TRBV7-9 and J is TRBJ2-7, with TRBD1 matching over 9 bases. Germline assignment: CDR1 SEHNR and CDR2 FQNEAQ (reference sequence). This CDR3 is 14 amino acids long. V shed 4 bases and J 2 bases; nucleotides not matched to a gene: 3. CDR3 in DNA: TGTGCCAGCAGCTGGGGACAGGGTCCCTACGAGCAGTACTTC. Amino acids: CASSWGQGPYEQYF.

This chain uses TRBV7-9 with TRBJ2-3, with a possible D match to TRBD2 (7 bases). This CDR3 contains 16 residues. Germline V gives CDR1 SEHNR, CDR2 FQNEAQ (reference sequence). V lost 5 bases and J lost 6, with 21 bases in between. This CDR3 is CASSGNREGVGDTQYF. CDR3 in DNA: TGTGCCAGCAGCGGTAACAGGGAGGGCGTAGGGGATACGCAGTATTTT.

J is TRBJ2-7 and V is TRBV6-1; D may be TRBD1 (6 bases). The V gene's germline CDR1 is MNHNS and CDR2 SASEGT. Trimming took 8 bases from V and 0 from J, leaving 11 bases between them. The CDR3 is 13 amino acids. As DNA, the CDR3 is TGTGCCAGCCGGGACAAAAGCTCCTACGAGCAGTACTTC. Translation: CASRDKSSYEQYF.

The rearrangement uses TRBV30 and TRBJ1-5; weak D call: TRBD1 (5 bases). Germline lookup yields CDR1 GTSNPN and CDR2 SVGIG (reference sequence). The ends were cut back, 4 bases at V and 7 bases at J, with 29 bases in the middle. The CDR3 covers 18 residues. The CDR3 coding sequence is TGTGCCTGGAAACCGAACCCAATGACAGTGGGGCGAGGGCAGCCCCAGCATTTT. It codes for CAWKPNPMTVGRGQPQHF.

This chain's CDR3 is CATPTLGERGTDTQYF. DNA for the CDR3: TGTGCCACCCCCACGTTGGGGGAGCGGGGCACAGATACGCAGTATTTT. This rearrangement joins TRBV18 to TRBJ2-3, with D possibly TRBD2 on 6 matching bases. The V end was cut by 10 bases, the J end by 1 base, with 21 bases between. CDR1 is KGHSH, CDR2 LQKENI, per germline. The CDR3 extends over 16 amino acids.

This clone turned up a few times. This chain uses TRBV18 with TRBJ2-7, with D unresolved. This CDR3 has 14 residues. From germline, CDR1 is KGHSH and CDR2 LQKENI. V dropped 0 bases and J dropped 2 bases, with 8 bases sitting between them. CDR3 sequence reads: CASSPPSATYEQYF. In DNA, the CDR3 is TGTGCCAGCTCACCACCTTCAGCAACCTACGAGCAGTACTTC.

This chain links TRBV30 with TRBJ2-2; no definite D call. V was shortened by 1 base and J by 3 bases, with 9 bases between the two germline ends. Germline loops: CDR1 GTSNPN, CDR2 SVGIG (reference sequence). The CDR3 sequence is 14 residues long. The CDR3 nucleotides are TGTGCCTGGAGTGCAGAGGCTTACACCGGGGAGCTGTTTTTT. It specifies CAWSAEAYTGELFF.

This chain joins TRBV5-1 and TRBJ1-1; D is ambiguous. This CDR3 region has 13 residues. The V gene lost 5 bases and the J gene lost 1 base, with 9 bases spanning the gap. Germline CDR1 SGHRS, CDR2 YFSETQ. This chain's CDR3 is CASRQRGNTEAFF. CDR3 DNA sequence: TGCGCCAGCAGGCAACGGGGGAACACTGAAGCTTTCTTT.

This sequence joins TRBV7-9 and TRBJ2-2; 9 bases match TRBD1. V gave up 5 bases and J gave up 8 bases; unmatched junction bases: 18. CDR3 length: 18 amino acids. Germline values: CDR1 SEHNR, CDR2 FQNEAQ (reference sequence). The CDR3 coding sequence is TGTGCCAGCAGCACCCGACGGGGCTTACAGGGGGCGTCTGGGGAGCTGTTTTTT. It is translated as CASSTRRGLQGASGELFF.

The genes are TRBV5-4 and TRBJ2-3, with D tentatively TRBD1 (6 bases). Germline loops: CDR1 SGHNT, CDR2 YYREEE (reference sequence). Trimming stripped 5 bases from V and 3 bases from J, with 16 bases between. This CDR3 region has 15 residues. CDR3 in DNA: TGTGCCAGCAGTTTAACAGGGAGTTGGACAGATACGCAGTATTTT. Protein product: CASSLTGSWTDTQYF.

This chain connects TRBV4-1 to TRBJ2-4, with D perhaps TRBD2 (6 bases). Trimming took 2 bases from V and 4 from J, leaving 21 bases between them. The CDR3 has 18 amino acids. In germline, CDR1 is MGHRA, CDR2 YSYEKL. In DNA form, the CDR3 reads TGCGCCAGCAGCCAAACCCGCATCCGGGACTCGCGGAAAAACATTCAGTACTTC. It translates to CASSQTRIRDSRKNIQYF.